A single sample is the source of the 5 T cell receptor beta chains below, sequenced in a study of blood T cell repertoires in COVID-19. The method was immunoSEQ multiplex PCR; TCRdb's version includes in-frame clones alone and lacks a portion of them. The data hold some 200,000 clones, with 81% observed a single time. The sequencing input was PBMCs or T cells enriched from blood (not recorded which). These receptors all stem from a woman aged 50 to 60 with acute COVID-19.

V gene TRBV18 combines with J gene TRBJ1-1, with TRBD1 identical over 8 bases. Germline CDR1 reads KGHSH; CDR2 reads LQKENI. Germline trimming cut 1 base from V and 1 base from J; bases unmatched to any gene: 2. The CDR3 is 15 residues long. The CDR3 sequence is CASSPLGQGNTEAFF. The CDR3 region has the DNA TGTGCCAGCTCACCACTCGGACAGGGGAACACTGAAGCTTTCTTT.

V is TRBV6-5 and J is TRBJ1-1, with 9 bases fitting TRBD1. This CDR3 spans 15 amino acids. The ends lost 2 bases at V and 11 bases at J; junction bases unmatched: 12. Germline V gives CDR1 MNHEY, CDR2 SVGAGI. Written as DNA, the CDR3 is TGTGCCAGCAGTTACGGGACAGGGTATGGGTTGAGGGCTTTCTTT. Residues: CASSYGTGYGLRAFF.

The rearrangement uses TRBV28 and TRBJ2-1; the match to TRBD2 covers 8 bases. The trim removed 8 bases at V and 4 bases at J, leaving 7 bases unmatched. Germline V gene lookup returns CDR1 MDHEN and CDR2 SYDVKM. CDR3 length: 14 residues. CDR3: CASGTSGIYNEQFF. Here the CDR3 DNA reads TGTGCCAGCGGCACTAGCGGTATATACAATGAGCAGTTCTTC.

On this clone itself: This same CDR3 is encoded by further DNA sequences in the sample. The chain links TRBV18 to TRBJ2-1; 10 bases line up with TRBD2. Germline trimming cut 4 bases from V and 3 bases from J; bases unmatched to any gene: 3. Germline assignment: CDR1 KGHSH and CDR2 LQKENI. The CDR3 is 15 amino acids. The CDR3 spells CASSRGLADYNEQFF. CDR3 in DNA: TGTGCCAGCTCACGAGGACTAGCGGACTACAATGAGCAGTTCTTC.

The chain combines TRBV6-2 or TRBV6-3 with TRBJ2-7, with D tentatively TRBD2 (7 bases). This CDR3 has 15 residues. CDR1 is MNHEY and CDR2 is SVGEGT in the germline V gene. Trimming cost V 2 bases and J 2 bases, with 13 bases left between them. In nucleotides, the CDR3 is TGTGCCAGCAGTTACGGGGGGGGCAGAACCTACGAGCAGTACTTC. Protein product: CASSYGGGRTYEQYF.